The rows below give T cell receptor beta chains drawn from one sample of a study of Graves' ophthalmopathy and Graves' hyperthyroidism. From the multiplex PCR reads, TCRdb called clonotypes with MiXCR, one entry per CDR3 protein. The data show about 380,000 distinct CDR3 sequences, 15% to 17% seen once. Sequences were obtained from peripheral blood. The receptors come from a woman between 18 and 29 years old with stable Graves' hyperthyroidism. Both conserved end residues are part of each CDR3. The order of the fields is clone size, V gene, J gene, CDR3 protein. Clone size is stated in some rows and not others, as once, few, many or a class when expanded.

clone_size: many
v_call: TRBV20-1
j_call: TRBJ2-5
cdr3_aa: CSAPLETQYF

clone_size: few
v_call: TRBV6-5
j_call: TRBJ1-2
cdr3_aa: CATKLSGPGYGYTF

clone_size: many
v_call: TRBV6-5
j_call: TRBJ1-5
cdr3_aa: CASSSARNPGQGPGSNQPQHF

clone_size: few
v_call: TRBV20-1
j_call: TRBJ2-7
cdr3_aa: CSAMLGEPRSYEQYF

clone_size: many
v_call: TRBV6-1
j_call: TRBJ1-1
cdr3_aa: CASSRPGHLNTEAFF

clone_size: many
v_call: TRBV12-3/TRBV12-4
j_call: TRBJ1-1
cdr3_aa: CASSLVLWEGKAFF

clone_size: -
v_call: TRBV29-1
j_call: TRBJ2-7
cdr3_aa: CSPEGQKNYEQYF

clone_size: many
v_call: TRBV28
j_call: TRBJ2-7
cdr3_aa: CASSTPSDISYEQYF

clone_size: many
v_call: TRBV19
j_call: TRBJ1-1
cdr3_aa: CASSIGTNTEAFF

clone_size: many
v_call: TRBV12-3/TRBV12-4
j_call: TRBJ1-5
cdr3_aa: CASSLVHGQPQHF

clone_size: many
v_call: TRBV12-3/TRBV12-4
j_call: TRBJ1-1
cdr3_aa: CASSSSDRDTEAFF

clone_size: -
v_call: TRBV25-1
j_call: TRBJ2-2
cdr3_aa: CASSEWGQGKNTGELFF

clone_size: many
v_call: TRBV7-2
j_call: TRBJ1-2
cdr3_aa: CASSDRQANYGYTF

clone_size: many
v_call: TRBV6-1
j_call: TRBJ1-5
cdr3_aa: CASRTRTGNQPQHF

clone_size: many
v_call: TRBV12-3/TRBV12-4
j_call: TRBJ1-2
cdr3_aa: CASSPGRGLPYGYTF

clone_size: -
v_call: TRBV6-5
j_call: TRBJ1-2
cdr3_aa: CASSSRDRPYGYTF

clone_size: many
v_call: TRBV19
j_call: TRBJ1-2
cdr3_aa: CASSITRTGGGYDYTF

clone_size: many
v_call: TRBV27
j_call: TRBJ1-6
cdr3_aa: CASKPGEFHSPLHF

clone_size: -
v_call: TRBV30
j_call: TRBJ1-1
cdr3_aa: CAWSVQANTEAFF

clone_size: many
v_call: TRBV5-1
j_call: TRBJ2-5
cdr3_aa: CASSLEVFGTQYF

clone_size: many
v_call: TRBV12-3/TRBV12-4
j_call: TRBJ1-6
cdr3_aa: CASSFWQGDNSPLHF

clone_size: many
v_call: TRBV27
j_call: TRBJ1-6
cdr3_aa: CASRWTGEGSPLHF

clone_size: many
v_call: TRBV18
j_call: TRBJ1-1
cdr3_aa: CASSPAAVNTEAFF

clone_size: many
v_call: TRBV19
j_call: TRBJ1-2
cdr3_aa: CASRRETGGYGYTF

clone_size: many
v_call: TRBV10-3
j_call: TRBJ1-2
cdr3_aa: CAITQGQGEDGYTF

clone_size: -
v_call: TRBV6-5
j_call: TRBJ1-6
cdr3_aa: CATTGTDNSPLHF

clone_size: many
v_call: TRBV20-1
j_call: TRBJ1-5
cdr3_aa: CSARGGLSSNQPQHF

clone_size: many
v_call: TRBV4-1
j_call: TRBJ1-2
cdr3_aa: CASSQYRVGYTF

clone_size: -
v_call: TRBV2
j_call: TRBJ1-5
cdr3_aa: CASTRAGGQPQHF

clone_size: few
v_call: TRBV6-4
j_call: TRBJ2-5
cdr3_aa: CASSASPGQGGETQYF

clone_size: many
v_call: TRBV4-1
j_call: TRBJ1-2
cdr3_aa: CASSQGGTGGGGYTF

clone_size: few
v_call: TRBV13
j_call: TRBJ1-2
cdr3_aa: CASASGTGAVSGRYGYTF

clone_size: -
v_call: TRBV28
j_call: TRBJ1-2
cdr3_aa: CASSSGQGAYGYTF

clone_size: -
v_call: TRBV29-1
j_call: TRBJ1-1
cdr3_aa: CSVWGSLNRVGFF

clone_size: many
v_call: TRBV12-3/TRBV12-4
j_call: TRBJ1-1
cdr3_aa: CASSIRLGTEAFF

clone_size: many
v_call: TRBV11-2
j_call: TRBJ2-2
cdr3_aa: CASSLSQVGPSGELFF

clone_size: -
v_call: TRBV15
j_call: TRBJ2-7
cdr3_aa: CATTDTTEAGWYEQYF

clone_size: many
v_call: TRBV12-3/TRBV12-4
j_call: TRBJ1-6
cdr3_aa: CASSLRDPKNSPLHF

clone_size: -
v_call: TRBV5-6
j_call: TRBJ1-2
cdr3_aa: CASSGPRLINYGYTF

clone_size: few
v_call: TRBV20-1
j_call: TRBJ2-5
cdr3_aa: CSAFGTSGGRETQYF

clone_size: many
v_call: TRBV18
j_call: TRBJ1-2
cdr3_aa: CASSHLDVGRYGYTF

clone_size: many
v_call: TRBV7-2
j_call: TRBJ2-7
cdr3_aa: CASSLRSRHEQYF

clone_size: many
v_call: TRBV7-2
j_call: TRBJ2-7
cdr3_aa: CASSLADKREYEQYF